This is a list of T cell receptor beta chains from one sample in a study of blood T cell repertoires in COVID-19. TCRdb's copy holds only in-frame clones and misses some; the assay was immunoSEQ multiplex PCR. The table has nearly 35,000 clones, roughly 85% seen once. The sequencing sample was made of peripheral blood. These receptors originate from a human donor with acute or convalescent COVID-19. The donor label of this sample is uncertain. Both conserved end residues are part of each CDR3. D genes are given only for firm matches. A clone size is listed for some rows: how often the clone was seen (once, few, many), or a class if it is expanded.

j_gene | d_gene | abundance | v_gene | CDR3aa | CDR3nt
TRBJ2-1 | . | once | TRBV29-1 | CSVPTGGGSYNEQFF | TGCAGCGTACCAACCGGAGGAGGCTCCTACAATGAGCAGTTCTTC
TRBJ1-2 | . | . | TRBV7-2 | CASSPDSAYGYTF | TGTGCCAGCAGCCCCGACAGCGCCTATGGCTACACCTTC
TRBJ1-4 | TRBD1 | . | TRBV30 | CAWSRSSPGTGGGKLFF | TGTGCCTGGAGTCGTAGTTCTCCCGGGACAGGGGGCGGAAAACTGTTTTTT
TRBJ1-2 | TRBD1 | . | TRBV4-3 | CASSPTGEDYTF | TGCGCCAGCAGTCCGACAGGGGAAGACTACACCTTC
TRBJ2-7 | TRBD1 | . | TRBV13 | CASSSLDRGRTYEQYF | TGTGCCAGCAGCTCTTTGGACAGGGGGCGCACCTACGAGCAGTACTTC
TRBJ2-2 | . | . | TRBV5-1 | CASSLQGGNTGELFF | TGCGCCAGCAGCTTGCAGGGCGGGAACACCGGGGAGCTGTTTTTT
TRBJ1-6 | . | . | TRBV28 | CTTKREGINSPLHF | TGTACAACAAAGCGCGAAGGAATTAATTCACCCCTCCACTTT
TRBJ1-3 | . | few | TRBV19 | CASSMGLVDNTIYF | TGTGCCAGTAGTATGGGCCTTGTGGATAACACCATATATTTT
TRBJ1-2 | . | . | TRBV21-1 | CASSARNERGGTYGYTF | TGTGCCAGCAGCGCCCGAAACGAAAGGGGTGGTACCTATGGCTACACCTTC
TRBJ2-7 | . | . | TRBV3-1/TRBV3-2 | CASSPRGTYEQYF | TGTGCCAGCAGCCCACGGGGGACTTACGAGCAGTACTTC
TRBJ2-7 | TRBD2 | . | TRBV19 | CASSPQAGAAYEQYF | TGTGCCAGTAGCCCCCAAGCGGGAGCCGCCTACGAGCAGTACTTC